Each of the 18 T cell receptor beta chains below was sequenced from the same sample in a study of read filtering for tumor transcriptome and immune sequencing. This library used approximately 370 ng RNA and molecular barcoded adaptors spanning alpha/delta and beta/gamma chains. Using its own MiXCR run on the reads, TCRdb lists one record per CDR3 protein. The table lists roughly 130,000 distinct CDR3 sequences, 13% of them singletons. Specimen: a population of CD138-negative cells sorted from bone marrow. The receptors come from a donor at least 40 years old with multiple myeloma.

This clonotype has at least ten counts. V is TRBV20-1 and J is TRBJ2-2; 10 bases match TRBD1. The germline gives CDR1 DFQATT, CDR2 SNEGSKA (reference sequence). The CDR3 has 17 residues. The V and J ends lost 6 bases and 4 bases, in that order; junction bases with no gene match: 14. The DNA of the CDR3 is TGCAGTGCCTCACTGCGGACAGGGGGAGGCGTCACCGGGGAGCTGTTTTTT. Residues: CSASLRTGGGVTGELFF.

This clonotype was counted many times. The chain links TRBV20-1 to TRBJ1-1, with D hard to call. Germline CDR1 reads DFQATT; CDR2 reads SNEGSKA (reference sequence). The CDR3 covers 14 residues. Trimming took off 1 base at V and 2 bases at J, with 11 bases between the two ends. Written as DNA, the CDR3 is TGCAGTGCTAGAGTTAGCCACCTAAACACTGAAGCTTTCTTT. Amino acid sequence: CSARVSHLNTEAFF.

This clonotype appeared many times. The J gene is TRBJ2-2, the V gene TRBV5-1; D is unresolved. Trimming removed 8 bases at V and 5 bases at J, with 16 bases between. The CDR3 loop spans 14 amino acids. Germline CDR1 and CDR2: SGHRS and YFSETQ. Here the CDR3 reads CASRTASGTGELFF. The CDR3 bases are TGCGCCAGTCGGACGGCGAGTGGGACCGGGGAGCTGTTTTTT. Variable domain in full (rest from reference TRBV5-1 and TRBJ2-2): KAGVTQTPRYLIKTRGQQVTLSCSPISGHRSVSWYQQTPGQGLQFLFEYFSETQRNKGNFPGRFSGRQFSNSRSEMNVSTLELGDSALYLCASRTASGTGELFFGEGSRLTVL.

This clonotype was found a few times. The conserved closing phenylalanine or tryptophan is absent in this CDR3, likely reflecting a read error. CDR3 DNA sequence: TGTGCCAGCAGCTCCGATAGCAATCAGCCCCAGCATTTA. Translated, it gives CASSSDSNQPQHL. This rearrangement joins TRBV7-8 to TRBJ1-5; D unclear. The V and J ends lost 4 bases and 0 bases respectively, with 4 bases between them. The V gene's germline CDR1 is SGHVS and CDR2 FQNEAQ. CDR3 length: 13 amino acids.

This clonotype was counted a few times. This may stem from a read error, because a much larger clone lies one nucleotide away. The chain carries TRBV7-9 and TRBJ1-4; TRBD1 is a possible D gene (6 bases). The CDR3 is made up of 15 amino acids. Germline V lookup: CDR1 SEHNR, CDR2 FQNEAQ (reference sequence). CDR3 sequence (DNA): TGTGGCAGCAGCCCCCGGACAGAGGCCTACGAAAAACTGTTTTTT. It specifies CGSSPRTEAYEKLFF. Full variable domain (outside the CDR3, taken from reference TRBV7-9 and TRBJ1-4): DTGVSQNPRHKITKRGQNVTFRCDPISEHNRLYWYRQTLGQGPEFLTYFQNEAQLEKSRLLSDRFSAERPKGSFSTLEIQRTEQGDSAMYLCGSSPRTEAYEKLFFGSGTQLSVL.

This clonotype was counted many times. The J gene is TRBJ2-7, the V gene TRBV12-3 or TRBV12-4; D is undetermined. This CDR3 is 11 amino acids long. Trimming took 3 bases from V and 3 from J, leaving 3 bases between them. DNA for the CDR3: TGTGCCAGCAGTTTGAACTACGAGCAGTACTTC. Translation gives CASSLNYEQYF.

This clonotype was seen many times. The chain carries TRBV6-5 and TRBJ2-1; 9 bases match TRBD2. The CDR3 contains 15 residues. The V segment lost 2 bases and the J segment 7 bases; nucleotides outside the gene matches: 6. The germline gives CDR1 MNHEY, CDR2 SVGAGI. The CDR3 region has the DNA TGTGCCAGCAGTTACACCGGCGGGAGGGGGAATGAGCAGTTCTTC. Translated, it gives CASSYTGGRGNEQFF.

This clonotype was detected only a few times. The genes are TRBV28 and TRBJ1-5; 10 nucleotides match TRBD1. J lost 5 bases, V lost 8 bases, and 6 bases had no gene match. The CDR3 covers 14 residues. Germline lookup yields CDR1 MDHEN and CDR2 SYDVKM. CDR3 coding DNA: TGTGCCAGCCTACGACAGGGGGCGTATCAGCCCCAGCATTTT. Amino acids: CASLRQGAYQPQHF.

To note about this clonotype: A much more abundant neighbour one base away suggests this may be a read error. This chain links TRBV7-9 with TRBJ1-2; D might be TRBD1 (5 bases). The CDR3 contains 14 residues. Per the germline V gene, CDR1 is SEHNR and CDR2 is FQNEAQ (reference sequence). V lost 7 bases, J lost 2 bases, and 14 bases lay in between. The CDR3 DNA reads as TGTGCCAGCAACACGCAGGGTCCAAACTATGGCTACACCTTC. Its protein is CASNTQGPNYGYTF.

This clonotype has at least ten counts. This chain uses TRBV6-5 with TRBJ2-1, with 12 nucleotides matching TRBD2. The CDR3 is 13 residues long. Trimming removed 9 bases from V and 6 bases from J; junction bases left unmatched: 3. The germline V gene has CDR1 MNHEY and CDR2 SVGAGI. The CDR3 DNA is TGTGCCAGTCTGACTAGCGGGAGCAATGAGCAGTTCTTC. It encodes CASLTSGSNEQFF.

This clonotype was picked up many times. This chain joins TRBV9 and TRBJ2-5; TRBD2 agrees at 11 bases. V gave up 2 bases and J gave up 3 bases; unmatched junction bases: 3. CDR3 size: 15 residues. CDR1 is SGDLS and CDR2 is YYNGEE in the germline V gene. The CDR3 sequence: CASSVMGLAEETQYF. As DNA, the CDR3 is TGTGCCAGCAGCGTGATGGGACTAGCGGAAGAGACCCAGTACTTC.

This clonotype was seen ten or more times. This chain joins TRBV20-1 and TRBJ2-5; no reliable D call. The CDR3 spans 14 residues. Germline loops: CDR1 DFQATT, CDR2 SNEGSKA (reference sequence). The V gene lost 0 bases and the J gene lost 5 bases, with 13 bases spanning the gap. Written as DNA, the CDR3 is TGCAGTGCTAGAGATTCGGAGACCCGGGAGACCCAGTACTTC. Its translation is CSARDSETRETQYF.

This clonotype was observed at least ten times. The rearrangement links TRBV6-1 to TRBJ2-7, with D possibly called TRBD1 or TRBD2 (5 bases each). Deletions cut 6 bases from V and 0 bases from J, with 12 bases between. CDR3 length: 14 amino acids. The germline V gene encodes CDR1 MNHNS and CDR2 SASEGT. The CDR3 region is CASSGTVSSYEQYF. In DNA, the CDR3 is TGTGCCAGCAGCGGGACCGTTAGCTCCTACGAGCAGTACTTC.

Concerning this clonotype: With a much larger clone just one base away, this may be a read error. The rearrangement links TRBV20-1 to TRBJ2-7; tentatively, D is TRBD2 (6 bases). V lost 5 bases, J lost 3 bases, and 17 bases lay in between. This CDR3 spans 14 amino acids. Germline values: CDR1 DFQATT, CDR2 SNEGSKA (reference sequence). The DNA of the CDR3 is TGCAGTGCTTTGAGACCAGGGAGGTACTACGAGCAGTACTTC. Protein: CSALRPGRYYEQYF.

At least ten counts were recorded for this clonotype. The CDR3 sequence: CASSGGLAGGSYNEQFF. In DNA form, the CDR3 reads TGCGCCAGCAGCGGGGGACTAGCGGGGGGCTCCTACAATGAGCAGTTCTTC. The chain is built from TRBV5-1 and TRBJ2-1; 15 bases are shared with TRBD2. V lost 4 bases, J lost 0 bases, and 2 bases stayed unmatched. Per the germline V gene, CDR1 is SGHRS and CDR2 is YFSETQ. The CDR3 extends over 17 amino acids.

In this sample, this clonotype turned up many times. The rearrangement joins TRBV12-3 or TRBV12-4 to TRBJ1-2, with D possibly being TRBD1 (5 bases). V lost 5 bases, J lost 4 bases, and 11 bases lay in between. The length of the CDR3 is 13 residues. The CDR3 reads CASSRGIAYGYTF. The CDR3 DNA reads TGTGCCAGCAGTCGGGGGATCGCCTATGGCTACACCTTC.

This clonotype was seen at least ten times. The genes are TRBV3-1 and TRBJ2-1; D not resolved. Germline V CDR1 and CDR2: LGHDT, YNNKEL (reference sequence). Trimming removed 1 base at V and 0 bases at J, with 7 bases between. The CDR3 is 15 amino acids. This chain's CDR3 is CASSQGQSSYNEQFF. The CDR3 DNA reads TGTGCCAGCAGCCAAGGGCAGAGCTCCTACAATGAGCAGTTCTTC.

This clonotype was detected ten times or more. J is TRBJ2-2 and V is TRBV6-1; perhaps TRBD2 as D (6 bases). Germline CDR1 MNHNS, CDR2 SASEGT. CDR3 size: 15 residues. V was clipped by 8 bases and J by 2 bases, with 15 bases between them. Here the CDR3 reads CASSPRGLNTGELFF. CDR3 nucleotide sequence: TGTGCCAGCTCCCCAAGGGGACTTAACACCGGGGAGCTGTTTTTT.